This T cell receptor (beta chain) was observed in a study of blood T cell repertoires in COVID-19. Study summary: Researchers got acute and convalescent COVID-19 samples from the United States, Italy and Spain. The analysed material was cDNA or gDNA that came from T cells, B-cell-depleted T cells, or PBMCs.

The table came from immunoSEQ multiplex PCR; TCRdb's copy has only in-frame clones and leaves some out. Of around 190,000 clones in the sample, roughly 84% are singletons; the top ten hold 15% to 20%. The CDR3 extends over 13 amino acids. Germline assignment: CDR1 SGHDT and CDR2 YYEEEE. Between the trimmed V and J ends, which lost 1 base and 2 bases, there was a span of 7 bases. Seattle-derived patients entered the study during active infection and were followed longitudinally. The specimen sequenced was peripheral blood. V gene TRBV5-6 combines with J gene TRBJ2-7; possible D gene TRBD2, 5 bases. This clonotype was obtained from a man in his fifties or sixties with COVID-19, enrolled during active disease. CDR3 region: CASSLREPYEQYF. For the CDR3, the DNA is TGTGCCAGCAGCTTGCGGGAACCCTACGAGCAGTACTTC.